These 29 T cell receptor beta chains share one sample of origin, sequenced in a study of tumor and adjacent non-tumor tissue in lung cancer. Three rounds of nested PCR, following a modified ARM-PCR protocol, produced the TCRbeta library. TCRdb itself ran the multiplex PCR reads through MiXCR, one entry per CDR3 protein. The table includes about 90,000 distinct CDR3 sequences, more than 60% detected once. The template was RNA from unsorted bulk tissue. Sequencing was done on a sample of lung tumor tissue. The source of these receptors is an older man with non-small cell lung cancer.

This clonotype showed up just a few times. The J gene is TRBJ2-6, the V gene TRBV19; D is unresolved. There are 12 residues in the CDR3. V was trimmed by 3 bases and J by 5 bases, leaving 2 bases between them. Germline V lookup: CDR1 LNHDA, CDR2 SQIVND (reference sequence). CDR3 DNA sequence: TGTGCCAGTAGTATGTGGGCCAACGTCCTGACTTTC. This codes for CASSMWANVLTF.

A note on this clonotype: This clone may be a read error of a much larger clone one base away. The chain recombines TRBV7-9 with TRBJ2-3; tentatively, D is TRBD2 (5 bases). Germline CDR1 reads SEHNR; CDR2 reads FQNEAQ (reference sequence). The CDR3 has 11 amino acids. CDR3 coding DNA: TGTGTCAGCGGTCGCACAGATACGCAGTATTTT. This translates into CVSGRTDTQYF.

Turning to this clonotype: A clone one base away is much larger, so this may be a read error. V usage is TRBV5-1 and J usage is TRBJ2-1, with D perhaps matching TRBD1 or TRBD2 (5 bases each). In germline, CDR1 is SGHRS, CDR2 YFSETQ. V lost 4 bases, J lost 4 bases, and 18 bases lay in between. The CDR3 totals 16 residues. The CDR3 here is CASSLGDPLGYNEQFF. Written as DNA, the CDR3 is TGCGCCAGCAGCCTTGGGGACCCCCTGGGGTACAATGAGCAGTTCTTC.

A note on this clonotype: The CDR3 carries no conserved terminal phenylalanine or tryptophan, so it likely arises from a read error. The chain is built from TRBV6-6 and TRBJ1-6; D is perhaps TRBD1 (5 bases). Trimming shortened V by 3 bases and J by 8 bases, and 11 bases separated the two germline ends. The CDR3 is 14 residues long. The germline CDR1 and CDR2 sequences are MNHNY and SVGAGI (reference sequence). CDR3 sequence (DNA): TGTGCCAGCAGTTATCAAGGGGTGGATTCACCCCTCCACTAT. It specifies CASSYQGVDSPLHY.

This clonotype was recorded many times. This chain connects TRBV6-2 or TRBV6-3 to TRBJ2-1; no definite D call. Trimming removed 9 bases from V and 9 bases from J, with 18 bases in between. CDR1 and CDR2 (germline): MNHEY, SVGEGT. The length of the CDR3 is 13 residues. The CDR3 sequence: CASKDLQSGEQFF. The CDR3 region has the DNA TGTGCCAGTAAAGACCTACAGTCGGGTGAGCAGTTCTTC.

J is TRBJ1-2 and V is TRBV7-9; D is undetermined. Germline assignment: CDR1 SEHNR and CDR2 FQNEAQ (reference sequence). The CDR3 runs 14 residues. Trimming pared 7 bases from V and 2 bases from J, leaving 14 bases between. CDR3 protein: CASTSSGGNYGYTF. The CDR3, as DNA: TGTGCCAGCACCTCCTCCGGAGGGAACTATGGCTACACCTTC.

The chain has TRBV7-9 and TRBJ1-6, with a tentative D call TRBD1 (6 bases). V was trimmed by 3 bases and J by 8 bases, leaving 11 bases between them. Germline V lookup: CDR1 SEHNR, CDR2 FQNEAQ (reference sequence). This CDR3 has 14 amino acids. CDR3 sequence: CASSFGGLHSPLHF. As DNA, the CDR3 is TGTGCCAGCAGCTTTGGGGGGCTGCATTCACCCCTCCACTTT.

Of note for this clonotype: With a much larger clone just one base away, this may be a read error. The chain links TRBV10-3 to TRBJ1-1, with TRBD1 identical over 8 bases. This CDR3 has 15 amino acids. The germline V gene encodes CDR1 ENHRY and CDR2 SYGVKD. CDR3 region: CANSQGAGVRTEAFF. Written as DNA, the CDR3 is TGTGCCAACAGTCAGGGGGCCGGGGTGAGGACTGAAGCTTTCTTT.

Sample share makes this clonotype medium-sized. The genes are TRBV11-2 and TRBJ2-3; D not resolved. The CDR3 has 14 residues. V lost 5 bases and J lost 3, with 12 bases in between. Germline assignment: CDR1 SGHAT and CDR2 FQNNGV. CDR3 residues: CASSPDRRTDTQYF. CDR3 DNA sequence: TGTGCCAGCAGCCCAGACCGAAGGACAGATACGCAGTATTTT.

To note about this clonotype: Possible read error: a much larger clone is one base away. The chain couples TRBV5-4 to TRBJ1-4, with unresolved D. Germline V gives CDR1 SGHNT, CDR2 YYREEE (reference sequence). The CDR3 runs to 13 residues. Trimming took 1 base from V and 7 from J, leaving 8 bases between them. This CDR3 is CASSLTRGEKLFF. CDR3 in DNA: TGTGCCAGCAGCTTGACCCGAGGTGAAAAACTGTTTTTT.

Points on this clonotype: A junction end diverges from the germline sequence, so it may reflect a read error. This rearrangement joins TRBV7-9 to TRBJ2-3; 14 bases are a match to TRBD2. The CDR3 totals 16 residues. Germline loops: CDR1 SEHNR, CDR2 FQNEAQ (reference sequence). Here the CDR3 reads CASSAGLAGGTDTQYF. CDR3 nucleotides: TGTGCCAGCAGCGCAGGACTAGCGGGGGGCACTGATACGCAGTATTTT.

At least ten counts were recorded for this clonotype. The chain links TRBV5-4 to TRBJ2-1; 8 bases map to TRBD2. The germline CDR1 and CDR2 sequences are SGHNT and YYREEE (reference sequence). The CDR3 sequence is 13 residues long. V gave up 4 bases and J gave up 8 bases; unmatched junction bases: 5. The CDR3 spells CASSPGLAHEQFF. The CDR3 region has the DNA TGTGCCAGCAGCCCTGGACTAGCCCATGAGCAGTTCTTC.

The J gene is TRBJ2-7, the V gene TRBV29-1, with no clear D. The germline V and J ends were trimmed by 8 bases and 9 bases, with 17 bases remaining between them. Germline CDR1 SQVTM, CDR2 ANQGSEA. This CDR3 spans 11 amino acids. This chain's CDR3 is CSIAGVGGQYF. As DNA, the CDR3 is TGCAGCATTGCTGGGGTGGGCGGGCAGTACTTC.

V is TRBV11-2 and J is TRBJ2-1; possible D gene TRBD2, 5 bases. Trimming took 5 bases from V and 16 from J, leaving 27 bases between them. Germline CDR1 SGHAT, CDR2 FQNNGV. There are 15 residues in the CDR3. The CDR3: CASSHPIAQSNERFF. The CDR3 DNA is TGTGCCAGCAGCCACCCGATAGCGCAAAGCAATGAGCGATTCTTC.

Details on this clonotype: Germline is not matched at one junction end, which may reflect a read error. The chain joins TRBV28 to TRBJ2-7, with a weak D call TRBD1 (6 bases). The CDR3 extends over 14 amino acids. Germline loops: CDR1 MDHEN, CDR2 SYDVKM. The chain's CDR3 is CASTQDMRQAERYF. The CDR3 DNA reads TGTGCCAGCACCCAGGATATGCGACAGGCGGAGCGGTACTTC. The complete variable domain, with remaining parts taken from reference TRBV28 and TRBJ2-7, reads DVKVTQSSRYLVKRTGEKVFLECVQDMDHENMFWYRQDPGLGLRLIYFSYDVKMKEKGDIPEGYSVSREKKERFSLILESASTNQTSMYLCASTQDMRQAERYFGPGTRLTVT.

A note on this clonotype: A clone one base away is much larger, so this may be a read error. V gene TRBV5-4 combines with J gene TRBJ2-5; a weak D match, TRBD2 (5 bases). CDR1 and CDR2 from the germline V gene are SGHNT and YYREEE (reference sequence). CDR3 size: 15 residues. CDR3 protein: CTSSGKGRVEYTQYF. Written as DNA, the CDR3 is TGTACCAGCAGCGGCAAAGGACGGGTCGAATATACCCAGTACTTC.

Ten or more counts support this clonotype. V is TRBV6-1 and J is TRBJ2-7, with TRBD2 matching 7 bases. The CDR3 runs 12 residues. CDR1 is MNHNS and CDR2 is SASEGT in the germline V gene. With 11 bases clipped from V and 2 bases from J, the junction kept 6 bases outside the gene matches. Here the CDR3 reads CAGGGSPYEQYF. The CDR3 nucleotides read TGTGCCGGCGGGGGTTCTCCCTACGAGCAGTACTTC.

A note on this clonotype: The junction differs from germline at one of its ends, possibly a read error. The V call is TRBV6-1, the J call TRBJ1-1; maybe TRBD1 (5 bases). Per germline, CDR1 MNHNS and CDR2 SASEGT. CDR3 length equals 13 residues. The CDR3 is CASAGRSNAEASF. Written as DNA, the CDR3 is TGTGCCAGCGCAGGGCGTAGTAACGCTGAAGCTTCCTTT.

This clonotype was detected once. The junction does not match germline at one end; this may be a read error. This sequence joins TRBV11-2 and TRBJ2-1, with 7 bases aligning to TRBD1. Germline V CDR1 and CDR2: SGHAT, FQNNGV. This CDR3 is 16 amino acids long. The CDR3 nucleotides are TGTGCCAGCAGCATCGGGACAGCACCCATAATGGATGAGCAGCTCTTC. Encoded protein: CASSIGTAPIMDEQLF.

A note on this clonotype: One junction end disagrees with the germline gene, perhaps due to a read error. This CDR3 reads CASRLGSNTGKLFF. The CDR3 DNA reads TGTGCCAGCAGACTGGGGTCGAACACCGGGAAGCTGTTTTTT. The chain couples TRBV11-2 to TRBJ2-2, with D perhaps matching TRBD2 (5 bases). Germline V lookup: CDR1 SGHAT, CDR2 FQNNGV. The CDR3 loop spans 14 amino acids.

Points on this clonotype: A junction boundary mismatches the germline segment, possibly from a read error. The V call is TRBV11-1, the J call TRBJ2-1; 9 nucleotides align to TRBD1. Per the germline V gene, CDR1 is SGHAT and CDR2 is FQDESV (reference sequence). There are 14 residues in the CDR3. The CDR3 DNA reads as TGTGCCAGCAACCCTCGGACAGGGGTGGATGAGCTGTTCTTC. Its translation: CASNPRTGVDELFF.

In this sample, this clonotype turned up a few times. The chain uses TRBV5-1 and TRBJ1-2; perhaps TRBD1 as D (5 bases). Trimming stripped 3 bases from V and 4 bases from J, with 13 bases between. CDR1 is SGHRS and CDR2 is YFSETQ in the germline V gene. The CDR3 covers 14 residues. CDR3 region: CASSSLTDSYGYTF. Here the CDR3 DNA reads TGCGCCAGCAGCTCGCTAACTGACAGCTATGGCTACACCTTC.

The chain links TRBV7-6 to TRBJ2-7; no reliable D call. The germline V gene has CDR1 SGHVS and CDR2 FNYEAQ. This CDR3 region has 14 residues. The germline V and J ends were trimmed by 2 bases and 3 bases, with 11 bases remaining between them. CDR3 residues: CASSLTGGNYEQYF. DNA of the CDR3: TGTGCCAGCAGCTTAACGGGCGGCAACTACGAGCAGTACTTC.

Remarks on this clonotype: It may be a read error: a sequence one base away is much more abundant. This likely comes from a read error, as the CDR3 has no conserved phenylalanine or tryptophan at its end. The V and J genes are TRBV7-9 and TRBJ2-7; D ambiguous. Deletions cut 3 bases from V and 2 bases from J, with 11 bases between. The length of the CDR3 is 14 residues. Germline-derived CDR1 and CDR2 are SEHNR and FQNEAQ (reference sequence). This CDR3 is CASSFGFGAYEQYS. As DNA, the CDR3 is TGTGCCAGCAGCTTCGGGTTCGGTGCCTACGAGCAGTACTCC.

The chain employs TRBV10-3 and TRBJ2-2; 9 nucleotides match TRBD1. V lost 5 bases and J lost 12; bases outside the gene matches: 13. Germline CDR1 and CDR2: ENHRY and SYGVKD. CDR3 length: 15 amino acids. For the CDR3, the DNA is TGTGCCATCAGTCGACAGGGGGACGTGACCGAGAAGCTGTTTTTT. The encoded protein is CAISRQGDVTEKLFF.

Comments on this clonotype: The junction differs from germline at one of its ends, possibly a read error. The V call is TRBV5-1, the J call TRBJ2-7, with TRBD1 identical over 7 bases. The CDR3 has 15 amino acids. The germline V gene has CDR1 SGHRS and CDR2 YFSETQ. The CDR3 reads CASSCLTGTTYEQYF. Here the CDR3 DNA reads TGTGCCAGCAGCTGCTTGACAGGGACGACCTACGAGCAGTACTTC.

As concerns this clonotype: The final CDR3 position lacks the conserved phenylalanine or tryptophan, pointing to a likely read error. The chain links TRBV12-3 or TRBV12-4 to TRBJ2-7; no firm D call. This CDR3 contains 12 residues. In DNA, the CDR3 is TGTGCCAGCAGTCCGACATATTACGAACAGTACTCC. Its protein product is CASSPTYYEQYS.

The rearrangement links TRBV6-5 to TRBJ1-6, with D possibly matching TRBD1 (5 bases). This CDR3 spans 14 amino acids. Germline assignment: CDR1 MNHEY and CDR2 SVGAGI. The CDR3 DNA reads as TGTCCCACCTCCTTGACAGAGGAAAATTCACCCCTCCACTTT. Amino acid sequence: CPTSLTEENSPLHF.

About this clonotype itself: At one end, the junction sequence differs from germline, possibly due to a read error. The CDR3 coding sequence is TGCAGTGCTAGAGAGGGGTGTAGCAATCAGCCTCAGCATTTT. Protein: CSAREGCSNQPQHF. The chain combines TRBV20-1 with TRBJ1-5; D unresolved. In germline, CDR1 is DFQATT, CDR2 SNEGSKA (reference sequence). The CDR3 is made up of 14 amino acids.